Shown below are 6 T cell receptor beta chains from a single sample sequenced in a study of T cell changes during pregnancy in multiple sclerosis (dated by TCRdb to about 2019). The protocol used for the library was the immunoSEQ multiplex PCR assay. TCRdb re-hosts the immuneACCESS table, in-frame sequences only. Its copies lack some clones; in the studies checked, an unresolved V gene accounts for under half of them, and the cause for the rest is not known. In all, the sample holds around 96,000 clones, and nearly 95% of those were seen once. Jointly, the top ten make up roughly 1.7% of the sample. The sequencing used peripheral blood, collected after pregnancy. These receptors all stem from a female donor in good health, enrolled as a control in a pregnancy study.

Written as DNA, the CDR3 is TGTGCCAGCAGCCCGCAGGGGGCTGGCACAGATACGCAGTATTTT. It translates to CASSPQGAGTDTQYF. The chain recombines TRBV7-8 with TRBJ2-3, with TRBD1 matching over 8 bases. Per germline, CDR1 SGHVS and CDR2 FQNEAQ. The length of the CDR3 is 15 residues. Trimming removed 5 bases from V and 1 base from J; junction bases left unmatched: 5.

The CDR3 region is CASSAKTGVILLNEQFF. CDR3 DNA: TGTGCCAGCAGCGCCAAGACAGGGGTCATTCTCCTCAATGAGCAGTTCTTC. The chain has TRBV5-4 and TRBJ2-1, with 8 bases aligning to TRBD1. The CDR3 has 17 residues. J was trimmed by 6 bases and V by 4 bases; bases with no gene match: 15. The germline V gene encodes CDR1 SGHNT and CDR2 YYREEE (reference sequence).

The CDR3 DNA sequence: TGTGCCAGCAGTTTATGGGCCGGACAGGGGAGGGATCAGCCCCAGCATTTT. This gives the protein CASSLWAGQGRDQPQHF. The V call is TRBV28, the J call TRBJ1-5, with 9 bases fitting TRBD1. From germline, CDR1 is MDHEN and CDR2 SYDVKM. Trimming removed 0 bases from V and 5 bases from J; junction bases left unmatched: 8. The CDR3 contains 17 residues.

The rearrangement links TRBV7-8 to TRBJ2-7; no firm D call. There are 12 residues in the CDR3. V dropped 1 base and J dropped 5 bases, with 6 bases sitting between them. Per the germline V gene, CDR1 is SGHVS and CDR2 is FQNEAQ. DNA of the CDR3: TGTGCCAGCAGCTTAGGCTACCACGAGCAGTACTTC. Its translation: CASSLGYHEQYF.

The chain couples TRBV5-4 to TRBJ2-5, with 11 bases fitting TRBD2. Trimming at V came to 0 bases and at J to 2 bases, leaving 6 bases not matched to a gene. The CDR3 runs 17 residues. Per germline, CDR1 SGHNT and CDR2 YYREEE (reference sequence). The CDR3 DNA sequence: TGTGCCAGCAGCTTGGATCCTAGCGGGAGGTCTCAAGAGACCCAGTACTTC. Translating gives CASSLDPSGRSQETQYF. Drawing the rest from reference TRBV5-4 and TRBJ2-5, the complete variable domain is ETGVTQSPTHLIKTRGQQVTLRCSSQSGHNTVSWYQQALGQGPQFIFQYYREEENGRGNFPPRFSGLQFPNYSSELNVNALELDDSALYLCASSLDPSGRSQETQYFGPGTRLLVL.

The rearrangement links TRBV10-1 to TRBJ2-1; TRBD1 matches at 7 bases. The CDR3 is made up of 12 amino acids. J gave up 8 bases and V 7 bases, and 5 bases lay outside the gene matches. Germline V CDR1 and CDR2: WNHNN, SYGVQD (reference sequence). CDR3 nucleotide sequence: TGCGCCAGCAAAGACAGGGTATATGAGCAGTTCTTC. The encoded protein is CASKDRVYEQFF.